What follows is one T cell receptor (beta chain) and its context. Unique molecular identifiers were incorporated when the TCRbeta library was constructed. Using its own MiXCR run on the PCR reads, TCRdb lists one record per CDR3 protein. The sample shows some 600,000 distinct CDR3 sequences, roughly 13% of them seen only once. Germline lookup yields CDR1 SGHVS and CDR2 FQNEAQ. The V and J ends lost 7 bases and 6 bases, in that order; junction bases with no gene match: 15. The CDR3 is 16 residues long. The sample originates from a study of T-cell reconstitution after alpha-beta-depleted transplantation in children.

The J gene is TRBJ2-7, the V gene TRBV7-8; 10 nucleotides match TRBD1. This specimen consisted of PBMCs, mostly from graft donor cells, obtained 360 days after TCRalphabeta/CD19-depleted stem cell transplant. The sequence came from a male patient under 18 who had a stem cell transplant for acute myeloid leukemia, so the T cells may come from the graft donor. CDR3 sequence: CASTFSVGQGLPEQYF. DNA for the CDR3: TGTGCCAGCACCTTTTCCGTGGGACAGGGGCTTCCCGAGCAGTACTTC.